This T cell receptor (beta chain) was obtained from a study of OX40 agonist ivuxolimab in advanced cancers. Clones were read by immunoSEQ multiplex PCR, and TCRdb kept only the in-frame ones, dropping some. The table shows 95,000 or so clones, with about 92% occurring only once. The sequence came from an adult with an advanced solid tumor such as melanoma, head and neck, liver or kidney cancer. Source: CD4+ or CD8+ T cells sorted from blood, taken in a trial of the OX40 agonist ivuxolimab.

The CDR3: CSAMEAGSYEQYF. CDR3 nucleotides: TGCAGCGCCATGGAAGCAGGTTCCTACGAGCAGTACTTC. The chain joins TRBV29-1 to TRBJ2-7, with D unclear. Germline CDR1 SQVTM, CDR2 ANQGSEA. This CDR3 spans 13 amino acids. V was pared by 7 bases and J by 1 base, with 14 bases between.